Below are 23 T cell receptor beta chains sequenced from a single sample in a study of metastatic and nonmetastatic thyroid tumors. Among the patients, none had received any treatment before thyroid surgery. TCRdb re-called the PCR reads through MiXCR. The table lists 20,000 to 25,000 clones, about 12% of them singletons, with over 15% in the top ten. Sequencing was performed on blood. The receptors shown here come from a female donor with papillary thyroid cancer or a benign thyroid nodule (not recorded which). Some clones in this sample may be carry-over from other donors' samples.

This clone was observed many times. This chain links TRBV6-1 with TRBJ1-1, with D unresolved. CDR1 MNHNS and CDR2 SASEGT come from the germline V gene. Trimming removed 7 bases at V and 11 bases at J, with 11 bases between. The CDR3 sequence is 10 residues long. CDR3 amino acids: CASTRSWAFF. As DNA, the CDR3 is TGTGCCAGCACTAGGTCGTGGGCTTTCTTT.

The chain joins TRBV28 to TRBJ1-2; D is unresolved. V was clipped by 3 bases and J by 4 bases, with 21 bases between them. The CDR3 length is 17 residues. CDR1 and CDR2 from the germline V gene are MDHEN and SYDVKM. CDR3 amino acids: CASSLGSGGSAVYGYTF. Written as DNA, the CDR3 is TGTGCCAGCAGTTTGGGTTCGGGCGGGTCGGCCGTCTATGGCTACACCTTC.

This clone was seen many times. The chain recombines TRBV2 with TRBJ2-7, with TRBD1 as a possible D gene (6 bases). Germline V gene lookup returns CDR1 SNHLY and CDR2 FYNNEI. Trimming stripped 8 bases from V and 3 bases from J, with 20 bases between. The CDR3 loop spans 15 amino acids. CDR3 amino acids: CASVYGQKSLYEQYF. The CDR3, as DNA: TGTGCCAGCGTTTATGGACAGAAAAGTCTCTACGAGCAGTACTTC.

This clone has at least ten counts. The chain couples TRBV7-6 to TRBJ2-1; 10 bases are a match to TRBD2. In germline, CDR1 is SGHVS, CDR2 FNYEAQ. The CDR3 length is 17 residues. The trim removed 5 bases at V and 8 bases at J, leaving 15 bases unmatched. CDR3 in DNA: TGTGCCAGCAGCCTCGTCCCCGGCGGGACTAGCGCCTATGAGCAGTTCTTC. Its translation: CASSLVPGGTSAYEQFF. The whole variable domain, filled in from reference TRBV7-6 and TRBJ2-1, reads GAGVSQSPRYKVTKRGQDVALRCDPISGHVSLYWYRQALGQGPEFLTYFNYEAQQDKSGLPNDRFSAERPEGSISTLTIQRTEQRDSAMYRCASSLVPGGTSAYEQFFGPGTRLTVL.

The chain uses TRBV3-1 and TRBJ1-6; D is uncertain. The germline CDR1 and CDR2 sequences are LGHDT and YNNKEL (reference sequence). The CDR3 covers 14 residues. V was pared by 1 base and J by 8 bases, with 9 bases between. Here the CDR3 reads CASSQGTGDSPLHF. The CDR3 DNA follows: TGTGCCAGCAGCCAAGGGACCGGGGATTCACCCCTCCACTTT.

This clone has only one observation. This likely comes from a read error, as the CDR3 has no conserved phenylalanine or tryptophan at its end. The chain recombines TRBV7-8 with TRBJ2-6; TRBD1 is a possible D gene (6 bases). This CDR3 spans 13 amino acids. Germline CDR1 and CDR2: SGHVS and FQNEAQ. V dropped 5 bases and J dropped 8 bases, with 10 bases sitting between them. The chain's CDR3 is CASSPQGTNVLTI. CDR3 bases: TGTGCCAGCAGCCCTCAGGGGACCAACGTCCTGACTATC.

This clone was detected many times. The rearrangement links TRBV18 to TRBJ2-1, with 9 bases matching TRBD2. CDR1 is KGHSH, CDR2 LQKENI, per germline. This CDR3 region has 17 residues. Trimming took 5 bases from V and 8 from J; bases not matched to a gene: 16. The CDR3 bases are TGTGCCAGCTCAGAACAGGGTGGCCTAGCGGGAATGTATGAGCAGTTCTTC. Translated, it gives CASSEQGGLAGMYEQFF.

This clone was seen repeatedly, ten times or more. Compared with germline, one end of the junction differs, possibly owing to a read error. Other nucleotide sequences from this sample produce the same CDR3. The V gene is TRBV19, the J gene TRBJ2-7; TRBD2 is a possible D gene (6 bases). This CDR3 has 18 amino acids. Germline-derived CDR1 and CDR2 are LNHDA and SQIVND (reference sequence). CDR3 region: CASSIEVGVGGSLYEQYF. The CDR3 DNA is TGTGCCAGTAGTATAGAGGTTGGTGTCGGAGGGAGTCTCTACGAGCAGTATTTC.

This clone is medium-sized (0.01 to 0.1%) within its sample. V and J are TRBV6-1 and TRBJ2-7, with D hard to call. V shed 8 bases and J shed 3 bases, with 5 bases lying between them. CDR1 and CDR2 from the germline V gene are MNHNS and SASEGT. CDR3 size: 10 residues. The chain's CDR3 is CASGSYEQYF. The CDR3 coding sequence is TGTGCCAGCGGTAGCTACGAGCAGTACTTC.

Ten or more counts support this clone. The V and J genes are TRBV6-1 and TRBJ1-5; tentatively, D is TRBD1 (6 bases). V gave up 5 bases and J gave up 6 bases, with 14 bases separating them. CDR1 is MNHNS and CDR2 is SASEGT in the germline V gene. This CDR3 has 14 residues. DNA of the CDR3: TGTGCCAGCAGTTGGGACAATGGAGCTCAGCCCCAGCATTTT. Protein product: CASSWDNGAQPQHF.

This clone was observed at least ten times. The chain combines TRBV27 with TRBJ2-2; perhaps TRBD2 as D (5 bases). The CDR3 is made up of 17 amino acids. The ends were cut back, 7 bases at V and 2 bases at J, with 20 bases in the middle. Germline lookup yields CDR1 MNHEY and CDR2 SMNVEV (reference sequence). The chain's CDR3 is CASTTIEGLRNTGELFF. As DNA, the CDR3 is TGTGCCAGCACCACAATCGAGGGCCTCCGAAACACCGGGGAGCTGTTTTTT.

This clone was detected many times. This sequence joins TRBV20-1 and TRBJ1-3, with D hard to call. This CDR3 is built from 12 residues. CDR1 and CDR2 from the germline V gene are DFQATT and SNEGSKA (reference sequence). The CDR3 protein is CSATYSGNTIYF. The CDR3 DNA is TGCAGCGCCACCTATTCTGGAAACACCATATATTTT.

This clone appeared many times. The genes are TRBV20-1 and TRBJ2-7; D ambiguous. Germline loops: CDR1 DFQATT, CDR2 SNEGSKA (reference sequence). Deletions cut 6 bases from V and 3 bases from J, with 15 bases between. This CDR3 is built from 13 residues. CDR3 sequence: CSANPPTNYEQYF. The CDR3 DNA is TGCAGTGCCAACCCTCCCACTAACTACGAGCAGTACTTC.

By proportion, this clone is medium-sized (0.01 to 0.1%). The rearrangement links TRBV29-1 to TRBJ2-1, with 7 bases lining up with TRBD1. J gave up 9 bases and V 0 bases, and 14 bases lay outside the gene matches. The CDR3 spans 16 residues. Germline V gene lookup returns CDR1 SQVTM and CDR2 ANQGSEA. The DNA of the CDR3 is TGCAGCGTTGAAGAGATCGAGACAGGGTCGAGTGGTGAGCAGTTCTTC. Protein product: CSVEEIETGSSGEQFF.

With regard to this clone: Likely a read error: the CDR3 ends without its conserved phenylalanine or tryptophan. V is TRBV11-3 and J is TRBJ2-5; 10 bases line up with TRBD2. Trimming cost V 1 base and J 8 bases; bases outside gene matches: 13. Germline V gene data show CDR1 as SGHNT and CDR2 as YENEEA. The CDR3 runs to 17 residues. DNA of the CDR3: TGTGCCAGCAGCTTAGGCCGGACTAGCGGCTTTGGCGATACCCAGTACGTC. Residues: CASSLGRTSGFGDTQYV.

As regards this clone: This may be a read error, as it is one base from a much larger clone. This chain links TRBV5-6 with TRBJ2-7; 8 nucleotides line up with TRBD2. This CDR3 region has 16 residues. The germline V gene encodes CDR1 SGHDT and CDR2 YYEEEE. CDR3 nucleotide sequence: TGTGCCATCAGCTTGCTCGGGAGGGGCGAGCCCTATGAGCAGTACTTC. It is translated as CAISLLGRGEPYEQYF.

Many counts were recorded for this clone. The gene calls are TRBV4-2 and TRBJ1-1; D gene uncertain. With 1 base removed from V and 2 bases from J, the gap between germline ends came to 11 bases. The germline V gene encodes CDR1 LGHNA and CDR2 YNFKEQ. The CDR3 spans 15 residues. The CDR3 is CASSQVIGRNTEAFF. The CDR3 coding sequence is TGTGCCAGCAGCCAAGTGATCGGGCGCAACACTGAAGCTTTCTTT.

The chain recombines TRBV2 with TRBJ1-1, with D perhaps matching TRBD1 (6 bases). CDR1 SNHLY and CDR2 FYNNEI come from the germline V gene. V lost 5 bases, J lost 5 bases, and 6 bases lay in between. The CDR3 consists of 11 residues. The CDR3 bases are TGTGCCAGCAGTACAGGGACTGAAGCTTTCTTT. Translating gives CASSTGTEAFF. Together with reference TRBV2 and TRBJ1-1, the CDR3 gives the full variable domain: EPEVTQTPSHQVTQMGQEVILRCVPISNHLYFYWYRQILGQKVEFLVSFYNNEISEKSEIFDDQFSVERPDGSNFTLKIRSTKLEDSAMYFCASSTGTEAFFGQGTRLTVV.

Many counts were recorded for this clone. The chain couples TRBV7-2 to TRBJ2-1; 9 positions agree with TRBD2. Germline V lookup: CDR1 SGHTA, CDR2 FQGNSA. This CDR3 contains 17 residues. V lost 5 bases and J lost 1; bases outside the gene matches: 9. This CDR3 reads CASSTQPGLASYNEQFF. The DNA of the CDR3 is TGTGCCAGCAGCACACAACCGGGACTAGCTTCCTACAATGAGCAGTTCTTC.

By frequency in the sample, this clone is medium-sized. The chain couples TRBV6-1 to TRBJ2-7; D is unclear. This CDR3 is 13 amino acids long. The germline V gene encodes CDR1 MNHNS and CDR2 SASEGT. Trimming removed 3 bases from V and 0 bases from J, with 6 bases in between. CDR3 protein: CASSDRSSYEQYF. The CDR3, as DNA: TGTGCCAGCAGTGACAGGAGCTCCTACGAGCAGTACTTC.

In its sample, this clone was seen many times. This chain uses TRBV7-3 with TRBJ2-3; D possibly corresponds to TRBD2 (5 bases). The length of the CDR3 is 14 residues. The V end was cut by 5 bases, the J end by 4 bases, with 13 bases between. Germline CDR1 reads SGHTA; CDR2 reads FQGTGA. The CDR3 here is CASSPEGFADTQYF. As DNA, the CDR3 is TGTGCCAGCAGCCCCGAGGGTTTTGCAGATACGCAGTATTTT. Drawing the rest from reference TRBV7-3 and TRBJ2-3, the complete variable domain is GAGVSQTPSNKVTEKGKYVELRCDPISGHTALYWYRQSLGQGPEFLIYFQGTGAADDSGLPNDRFFAVRPEGSVSTLKIQRTERGDSAVYLCASSPEGFADTQYFGPGTRLTVL.

This clone appeared many times. The chain has TRBV19 and TRBJ2-1, with a weak D call TRBD2 (5 bases). V was clipped by 0 bases and J by 9 bases, with 9 bases between them. Germline V gives CDR1 LNHDA, CDR2 SQIVND (reference sequence). CDR3 length: 13 amino acids. CDR3 bases: TGTGCCAGTAGTATAGAACCCGGGGTTGAGCAGTTCTTC. It specifies CASSIEPGVEQFF.

This clone was picked up many times. V usage is TRBV7-9 and J usage is TRBJ2-1; TRBD2 matches at 11 bases. Per the germline V gene, CDR1 is SEHNR and CDR2 is FQNEAQ (reference sequence). Trimming at V came to 5 bases and at J to 4 bases, leaving 10 bases not matched to a gene. CDR3 length equals 17 residues. For the CDR3, the DNA is TGTGCCAGCAGCCCAACTGGTAGCGGGAGGGCATACAATGAGCAGTTCTTC. The encoded protein is CASSPTGSGRAYNEQFF. The full variable domain, with the rest looked up from reference TRBV7-9 and TRBJ2-1, is DTGVSQNPRHKITKRGQNVTFRCDPISEHNRLYWYRQTLGQGPEFLTYFQNEAQLEKSRLLSDRFSAERPKGSFSTLEIQRTEQGDSAMYLCASSPTGSGRAYNEQFFGPGTRLTVL.